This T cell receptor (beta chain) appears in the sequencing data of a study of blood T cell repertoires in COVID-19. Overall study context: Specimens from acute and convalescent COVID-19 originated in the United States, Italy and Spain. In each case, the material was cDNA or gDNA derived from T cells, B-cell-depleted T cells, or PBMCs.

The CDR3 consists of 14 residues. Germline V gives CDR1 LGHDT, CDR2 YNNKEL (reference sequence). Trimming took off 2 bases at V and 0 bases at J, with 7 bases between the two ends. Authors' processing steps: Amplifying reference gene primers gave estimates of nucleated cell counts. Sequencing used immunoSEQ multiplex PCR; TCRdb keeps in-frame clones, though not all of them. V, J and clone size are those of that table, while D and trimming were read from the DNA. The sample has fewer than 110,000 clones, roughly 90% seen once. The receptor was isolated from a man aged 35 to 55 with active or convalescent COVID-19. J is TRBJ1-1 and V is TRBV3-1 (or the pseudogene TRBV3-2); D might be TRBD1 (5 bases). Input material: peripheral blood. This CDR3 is CASSQQGMNTEAFF. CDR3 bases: TGTGCCAGCAGCCAACAGGGTATGAACACTGAAGCTTTCTTT.